The 9 T cell receptor beta chains in this list originate from one sample, sequenced in a study of cytomegalovirus exposure and HLA in healthy donors. This PCR relied on a set of 60 Vbeta primers and 13 Jbeta primers. Repertoires were generated with immunoSEQ multiplex PCR, while TCRdb's copy carries only in-frame clones and drops some. The sample includes 100,000 or so clones, 60% to 85% of them seen just once. Material: PBMCs. The receptors originated from a woman aged 40 to 50 in good health and CMV-seropositive.

The chain combines TRBV10-2 with TRBJ2-7, with unresolved D. This CDR3 contains 13 residues. Trimming cost V 2 bases and J 4 bases, with 9 bases left between them. CDR1 is WSHSY and CDR2 is SAAADI in the germline V gene. CDR3 in DNA: TGCGCCAGCAGTGAGACTTCCTATTACGAGCAGTACTTC. Translated, it gives CASSETSYYEQYF.

The chain joins TRBV7-2 to TRBJ2-1; the match to TRBD2 covers 10 bases. After removal of 2 bases from V and 9 bases from J, the junction contained 10 bases not matched to a gene. CDR3 length: 16 residues. Germline lookup yields CDR1 SGHTA and CDR2 FQGNSA. CDR3 bases: TGTGCCAGCAGCTTAATTGGTAGCGGGGGGCTCGGTGAGCAGTTCTTC. It specifies CASSLIGSGGLGEQFF.

As to this clone: Different DNA sequences within this sample yield the same CDR3. The V call is TRBV20-1, the J call TRBJ2-7; no definite D call. This CDR3 has 11 residues. V was pared by 0 bases and J by 3 bases, with 3 bases between. CDR1 and CDR2 (germline): DFQATT, SNEGSKA (reference sequence). CDR3: CSARDYYEQYF. CDR3 DNA sequence: TGCAGTGCTAGAGATTACTACGAGCAGTACTTC.

V and J are TRBV7-9 and TRBJ1-4; 7 bases line up with TRBD1. V trimming: 5 bases; J trimming: 3 bases; junction bases outside the gene matches: 6. Germline V gene lookup returns CDR1 SEHNR and CDR2 FQNEAQ (reference sequence). The length of the CDR3 is 15 residues. Here the CDR3 reads CASSQGGYPNEKLFF. The CDR3 DNA follows: TGTGCCAGCAGCCAAGGGGGCTATCCTAATGAAAAACTGTTTTTT.

The chain has TRBV6-6 and TRBJ2-7, with 7 bases lining up with TRBD2. The length of the CDR3 is 14 residues. CDR1 and CDR2 from the germline V gene are MNHNY and SVGAGI (reference sequence). The V and J ends lost 4 bases and 3 bases, in that order; junction bases with no gene match: 6. CDR3 nucleotide sequence: TGTGCCAGCAGTTTAATGCGGGAGAACTACGAGCAGTACTTC. The encoded protein is CASSLMRENYEQYF.

The chain uses TRBV4-3 and TRBJ1-1, with 7 bases matching TRBD1. The junction had 3 bases not matched to a gene; V was cut back by 0 bases and J by 5 bases. The CDR3 is 14 amino acids. Germline CDR1 LGHNA, CDR2 YSLEER. The CDR3 DNA is TGCGCCAGCAGCCAAGAGGCAGGGGGGACTGAAGCTTTCTTT. Translation gives CASSQEAGGTEAFF.

This clone is a singleton in its sample. The chain is built from TRBV6-5 and TRBJ1-5; tentative D call: TRBD1 (5 bases). Between the trimmed V and J ends, which lost 6 bases and 5 bases, there was a span of 17 bases. The CDR3 extends over 15 amino acids. Germline CDR1 reads MNHEY; CDR2 reads SVGAGI. CDR3 amino acids: CASSSTRPGDQPQHF. The CDR3 bases are TGTGCCAGCAGCTCAACCCGACCGGGGGATCAGCCCCAGCATTTT.

The genes are TRBV5-4 and TRBJ1-1, with D hard to call. CDR3 length: 15 amino acids. Germline V gives CDR1 SGHNT, CDR2 YYREEE (reference sequence). The V gene lost 2 bases and the J gene lost 5 bases, with 16 bases spanning the gap. CDR3 coding DNA: TGTGCCAGCAGCTTTTTGCCGGGGAAGGTGACTGAAGCTTTCTTT. It specifies CASSFLPGKVTEAFF.

About this clone itself: An end of the junction differs from the germline gene, which may be a read error. This sequence joins TRBV7-9 and TRBJ1-4, with D hard to call. This CDR3 has 15 residues. CDR1 and CDR2 (germline): SEHNR, FQNEAQ (reference sequence). The CDR3 protein is CSSSSKTNRREKLFF. The CDR3 coding sequence is TGTTCCAGCAGCTCCAAGACCAACCGGCGGGAAAAACTGTTTTTT.